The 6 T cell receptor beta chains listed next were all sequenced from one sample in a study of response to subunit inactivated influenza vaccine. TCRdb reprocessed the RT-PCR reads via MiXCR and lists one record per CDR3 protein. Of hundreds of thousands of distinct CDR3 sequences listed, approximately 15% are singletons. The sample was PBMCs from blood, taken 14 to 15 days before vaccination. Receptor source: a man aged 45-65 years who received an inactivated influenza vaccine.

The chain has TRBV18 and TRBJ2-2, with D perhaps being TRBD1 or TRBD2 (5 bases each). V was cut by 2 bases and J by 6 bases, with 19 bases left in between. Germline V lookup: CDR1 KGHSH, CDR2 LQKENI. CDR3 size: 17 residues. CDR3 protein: CASSPRFGEGKSGELFF. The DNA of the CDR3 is TGTGCCAGCTCACCAAGATTTGGAGAGGGGAAATCCGGGGAGCTGTTTTTT.

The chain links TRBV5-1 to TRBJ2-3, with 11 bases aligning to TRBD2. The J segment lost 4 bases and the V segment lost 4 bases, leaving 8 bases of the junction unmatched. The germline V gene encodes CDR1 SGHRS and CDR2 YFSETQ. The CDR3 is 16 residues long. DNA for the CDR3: TGCGCCAGCAGCCCCCGACTAGCGGGGAGGGCAGATACGCAGTATTTT. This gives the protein CASSPRLAGRADTQYF.

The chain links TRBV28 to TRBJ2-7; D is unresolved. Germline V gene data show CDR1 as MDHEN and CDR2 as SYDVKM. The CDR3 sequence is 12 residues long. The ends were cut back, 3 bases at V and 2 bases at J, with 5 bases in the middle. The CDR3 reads CASSFKTYEQYF. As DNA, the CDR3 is TGTGCCAGCAGTTTTAAGACCTACGAGCAGTACTTC.

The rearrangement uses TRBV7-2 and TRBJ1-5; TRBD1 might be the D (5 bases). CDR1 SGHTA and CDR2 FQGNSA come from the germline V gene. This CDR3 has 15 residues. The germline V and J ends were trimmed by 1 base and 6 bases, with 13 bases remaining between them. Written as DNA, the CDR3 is TGTGCCAGCAGCTTAGACAGGCGGAGAGGTCAGCCCCAGCATTTT. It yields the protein CASSLDRRRGQPQHF.

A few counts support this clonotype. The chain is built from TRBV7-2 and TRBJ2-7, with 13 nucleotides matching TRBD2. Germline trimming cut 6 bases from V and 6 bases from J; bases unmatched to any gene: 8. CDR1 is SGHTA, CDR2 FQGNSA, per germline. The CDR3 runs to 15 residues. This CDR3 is CASRIGLAGAGEQYF. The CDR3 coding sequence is TGTGCCAGCAGGATTGGACTAGCGGGAGCTGGCGAGCAGTACTTC.

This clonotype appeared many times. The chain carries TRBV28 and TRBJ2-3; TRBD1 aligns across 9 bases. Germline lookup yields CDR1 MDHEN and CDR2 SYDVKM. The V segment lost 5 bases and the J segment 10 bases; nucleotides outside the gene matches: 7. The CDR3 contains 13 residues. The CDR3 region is CASSTGQGSAQYF. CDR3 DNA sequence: TGTGCCAGCAGTACGGGACAGGGCTCGGCGCAGTATTTT.